This passage covers 21 T cell receptor beta chains from one sample sequenced in a study of blood T cell repertoires in COVID-19. Sequencing used immunoSEQ multiplex PCR; TCRdb keeps in-frame clones, though not all of them. This sample has over 150,000 clones, with approximately 86% found just once. Sequenced material: peripheral blood. The receptors derive from a man younger than 40 with acute or convalescent COVID-19.

This chain connects TRBV28 to TRBJ1-2, with 8 bases identical to TRBD1. V trimming: 5 bases; J trimming: 5 bases; junction bases outside the gene matches: 4. The germline CDR1 and CDR2 sequences are MDHEN and SYDVKM. The CDR3 is 13 amino acids. CDR3 sequence (DNA): TGTGCCAGCAGTCAGGGGGCGCGGTATGGCTACACCTTC. Amino acids: CASSQGARYGYTF.

This sequence joins TRBV28 and TRBJ2-1; no firm D call. CDR3 length: 15 residues. Trimming took 3 bases from V and 10 from J, leaving 19 bases between them. Germline CDR1 MDHEN, CDR2 SYDVKM. The CDR3 DNA is TGTGCCAGCAGTTTGAGCAGCGCCCTGGTAAGGGAGCAGTTCTTC. This codes for CASSLSSALVREQFF.

This rearrangement joins TRBV6-1 to TRBJ1-5; D is unclear. Per the germline V gene, CDR1 is MNHNS and CDR2 is SASEGT. The CDR3 spans 16 residues. Trimming pared 1 base from V and 0 bases from J, leaving 10 bases between. The CDR3: CASSEGRTYSNQPQHF. The CDR3 DNA sequence: TGTGCCAGCAGTGAAGGTCGAACCTATAGCAATCAGCCCCAGCATTTT.

This rearrangement joins TRBV9 to TRBJ1-2; 7 positions match TRBD1. Germline values: CDR1 SGDLS, CDR2 YYNGEE. J lost 8 bases, V lost 4 bases, and 11 bases had no gene match. CDR3 length: 14 amino acids. CDR3 protein: CASSRETGWKGYTF. CDR3 in DNA: TGTGCCAGCAGCCGTGAGACAGGGTGGAAGGGCTACACCTTC.

The chain combines TRBV6-1 with TRBJ2-7, with D possibly being TRBD1 (5 bases). The CDR3 consists of 12 residues. Germline V gives CDR1 MNHNS, CDR2 SASEGT. Trimming stripped 3 bases from V and 3 bases from J, with 6 bases between. The CDR3 DNA reads TGTGCCAGCAGTGACAGGGTCTACGAGCAGTACTTC. Protein sequence: CASSDRVYEQYF.

The chain links TRBV30 to TRBJ1-2; D gene ambiguous. Germline CDR1 is GTSNPN and CDR2 is SVGIG (reference sequence). The CDR3 is made up of 11 amino acids. With 2 bases removed from V and 3 bases from J, the gap between germline ends came to 4 bases. The CDR3 sequence is CAWSRDYGYTF. The CDR3, as DNA: TGTGCCTGGAGTCGGGACTATGGCTACACCTTC.

The count of this clone is one. The chain employs TRBV6-2 or TRBV6-3 and TRBJ1-3, with 10 bases identical to TRBD1. The CDR3 contains 16 residues. V was clipped by 5 bases and J by 2 bases; unmatched bases: 6. Germline lookup yields CDR1 MNHEY and CDR2 SVGEGT. DNA of the CDR3: TGTGCCAGCAGTCGTGTGACAGGGGGCGCTGGAAACACCATATATTTT. It translates to CASSRVTGGAGNTIYF.

V usage is TRBV4-2 and J usage is TRBJ1-5; a possible D gene is TRBD1 (5 bases). V gave up 0 bases and J gave up 7 bases, with 10 bases separating them. Germline V CDR1 and CDR2: LGHNA, YNFKEQ. This CDR3 comprises 14 residues. CDR3 in amino acids: CASSQDPTAQPQHF. The CDR3 region has the DNA TGTGCCAGCAGCCAAGATCCGACAGCGCAGCCCCAGCATTTT.

The rearrangement links TRBV21-1 to TRBJ2-7; the table's D call of TRBD1 was not tested on the DNA. TRBV21-1 is termed a pseudogene. The CDR3 runs 17 residues. CDR3 region: CASSKFSGQGQTYEQYF. The CDR3 DNA is TGTGCCAGCAGCAAATTCTCTGGACAGGGACAAACCTACGAGCAGTACTTC.

J is TRBJ2-7 and V is TRBV6-5; 11 bases are shared with TRBD2. The V segment lost 6 bases and the J segment 0 bases; nucleotides outside the gene matches: 4. This CDR3 region has 15 residues. Germline V gene lookup returns CDR1 MNHEY and CDR2 SVGAGI. For the CDR3, the DNA is TGTGCCAGCAGCTCACTAGCGGGGGACTCCTACGAGCAGTACTTC. It specifies CASSSLAGDSYEQYF.

This chain connects TRBV18 to TRBJ1-3, with 10 bases that match TRBD1. The CDR3 length is 15 residues. V lost 1 base and J lost 5; bases outside the gene matches: 2. CDR1 is KGHSH, CDR2 LQKENI, per germline. CDR3 nucleotides: TGTGCCAGCTCACCACGGACAGGGGGTAGAAACACCATATATTTT. As protein: CASSPRTGGRNTIYF. Full variable domain (remainder filled in from reference TRBV18 and TRBJ1-3): NAGVMQNPRHLVRRRGQEARLRCSPMKGHSHVYWYRQLPEEGLKFMVYLQKENIIDESGMPKERFSAEFPKEGPSILRIQQVVRGDSAAYFCASSPRTGGRNTIYFGEGSWLTVV.

This rearrangement joins TRBV7-9 to TRBJ2-2; D might be TRBD2 (6 bases). Germline V CDR1 and CDR2: SEHNR, FQNEAQ (reference sequence). Trimming took 5 bases from V and 4 from J, leaving 14 bases between them. The CDR3 sequence is 15 residues long. The CDR3 reads CASSPGLARTGELFF. The CDR3 nucleotides read TGTGCCAGCAGCCCGGGACTGGCACGCACCGGGGAGCTGTTTTTT.

The rearrangement links TRBV19 to TRBJ1-2; D unclear. Germline V lookup: CDR1 LNHDA, CDR2 SQIVND (reference sequence). Trimming left V 0 bases short and J 9 bases short, with 8 bases between. The CDR3 is made up of 12 amino acids. The CDR3 spells CASSIEKTRYTF. Written as DNA, the CDR3 is TGTGCCAGTAGTATAGAGAAGACTCGCTACACCTTC.

This chain joins TRBV28 and TRBJ1-2; D may be TRBD1 (5 bases). V gave up 7 bases and J gave up 4 bases, with 16 bases separating them. CDR3 length: 14 amino acids. Germline V gene sequence: CDR1 MDHEN, CDR2 SYDVKM. DNA for the CDR3: TGTGCCAGCACCGTCCAAGGGGCGGTCTATGGCTACACCTTC. It specifies CASTVQGAVYGYTF.

V and J are TRBV6-5 and TRBJ2-7, with 13 bases aligning to TRBD2. Germline trimming cut 8 bases from V and 2 bases from J; bases unmatched to any gene: 3. The CDR3 consists of 14 residues. Germline lookup yields CDR1 MNHEY and CDR2 SVGAGI. CDR3: CASGGLAGTYEQYF. Here the CDR3 DNA reads TGTGCCAGCGGGGGACTAGCGGGAACCTACGAGCAGTACTTC.

This rearrangement joins TRBV19 to TRBJ2-3, with D perhaps TRBD2 (7 bases). This CDR3 comprises 17 residues. The germline V gene encodes CDR1 LNHDA and CDR2 SQIVND (reference sequence). V was pared by 6 bases and J by 4 bases, with 23 bases between. The DNA for the CDR3 is TGTGCCAGTAGAGCCAGGGCGGGGGCTTCCGGGTCAGATACGCAGTATTTT. Protein sequence: CASRARAGASGSDTQYF.

This chain joins TRBV3-1 (or the pseudogene TRBV3-2) and TRBJ2-3; D is unresolved. With 2 bases removed from V and 7 bases from J, the gap between germline ends came to 10 bases. The CDR3 consists of 13 residues. The germline CDR1 and CDR2 sequences are LGHDT and YNNKEL (reference sequence). The CDR3 bases are TGTGCCAGCAGCCAAAGGAGTCGCAATACGCAGTATTTT. Translation gives CASSQRSRNTQYF.

This clone has just a few counts. An end of the junction does not agree with germline; a read error may underlie this. The rearrangement links TRBV11-2 to TRBJ2-1; the match to TRBD2 covers 7 bases. CDR1 is SGHAT and CDR2 is FQNNGV in the germline V gene. The CDR3 is 16 amino acids. CDR3 protein: CASSVEVGAGYNEQFF. The CDR3, as DNA: TGTGCCAGCAGCGTAGAGGTCGGAGCGGGATACAATGAGCAGTTCTTC.

This clone was seen only a few times. The chain couples TRBV27 to TRBJ1-1; possible D gene TRBD1, 6 bases. CDR1 is MNHEY, CDR2 SMNVEV, per germline (reference sequence). CDR3 length equals 14 residues. The V end lost 7 bases, the J end lost 5 bases, and 17 bases lay between the germline ends. The CDR3 coding sequence is TGTGCCAGCAAAACAGGGCTGAGGAGAACTGAAGCTTTCTTT. Protein sequence: CASKTGLRRTEAFF.

The rearrangement links TRBV29-1 to TRBJ2-2; D not resolved. V lost 7 bases and J lost 1, with 10 bases in between. Germline V lookup: CDR1 SQVTM, CDR2 ANQGSEA. The CDR3 runs to 13 residues. The CDR3: CSAPRENTGELFF. In nucleotides, the CDR3 is TGCAGCGCGCCTCGAGAGAACACCGGGGAGCTGTTTTTT.

V usage is TRBV5-6 and J usage is TRBJ1-3; 7 nucleotides agree with TRBD1. Per germline, CDR1 SGHDT and CDR2 YYEEEE. Trimming cost V 4 bases and J 4 bases; bases outside gene matches: 5. The CDR3 is 14 amino acids. CDR3 sequence (DNA): TGTGCCAGCAGCACCAGGGGGGTCGGAAACACCATATATTTT. It encodes CASSTRGVGNTIYF. Filled out from reference TRBV5-6 and TRBJ1-3, the complete variable domain reads DAGVTQSPTHLIKTRGQQVTLRCSPKSGHDTVSWYQQALGQGPQFIFQYYEEEERQRGNFPDRFSGHQFPNYSSELNVNALLLGDSALYLCASSTRGVGNTIYFGEGSWLTVV.